The following is a T cell receptor (beta chain) sequence with its context. This clone was seen once. Its target antigen remains unknown. It has no much larger one-base neighbor in the sample; base qualities were not kept. Per the germline V gene (reference sequence), LNHDA is the CDR1 and SQIVND is the CDR2. The CDR3 runs 13 residues from the cysteine to the phenylalanine. Of the read, only the CDR3 DNA is kept; its 39 bases are in frame from base 1. After removal of 3 bases from V and 5 bases from J, the junction retains 1 base not matched to a gene. The data derive from a study of T cells in placental villitis. In terms of the full investigation: The study compared placental TCR-beta repertoires across villitis of unknown etiology, gestational-age-matched unaffected controls, and infectious villitis to test an allograft-versus-infection hypothesis.

Using the immunoSEQ v4 bias-controlled multiplex PCR assay, run blinded to group allocation, TCR-beta CDR3 regions were amplified from genomic DNA. Reference gene primers were added alongside TCR-beta primers to estimate nucleated cell and T cell quantities per sample. Sequencing of the libraries was performed on an Illumina MiSeq with a 100-cycle paired-end protocol. Regarding the original processing steps: The immunoSEQ Analyzer software was used to calculate diversity and richness, with richness measured by iChao1 and clonality based on Pielou evenness and Shannon diversity (range 0-1, where higher values mean less diversity). Using confidence 3 and substitution 2, CDR3 amino acid sequences together with their V/J genes were queried against VDJdb for CMV, EBV and influenza A specificities. The Morisita-Horn index was used to assess how much TCR-beta amino acid clonotypes overlapped between the villitis of unknown etiology, infectious villitis and control repertoires. In TCRdb, the immuneACCESS table is reduced to in-frame sequences with V and J assigned. These tables do not hold every clone; where another copy was compared, an unresolved V gene accounts for under half, and the others remain unexplained. That table furnishes V, J and clone size, whereas the DNA furnished D and trimming. The sample table holds about 3,100 clones, of which 75% to 80% were seen once. The biggest ten clones account for approximately 20% of the sample.

Here is what the overall study found, with its caveats: With bulk tissue sequencing, helper, regulatory or cytotoxic T cells could not be distinguished, nor could maternal versus fetal T cells, and gamma-delta receptors were excluded. Paraffin blocks contained small amounts of decidua, so some captured T cells, especially in controls, may have been decidual rather than villous infiltrates. CMV-specific clone frequencies were lower in villitis of unknown etiology than in infectious CMV cases (approximately 0.001 vs 0.011), and villitis of unknown etiology did not differ from controls on this measure.

Five infectious villitis placentae were included, four with confirmed cytomegalovirus and one with Toxoplasma gondii, and were not matched to other groups. The mothers in the infectious villitis group were younger, had smaller fetuses, and delivered preterm or had intrauterine demise in a couple of cases. Placentae were collected after delivery and underwent gross and histological evaluation before archival tissue selection. Five 10-micron scrolls were cut from each FFPE block, and DNA was then isolated using the AllPrep DNA/RNA FFPE Tissue kit. NanoDrop was used to check DNA concentration and purity, while a Bioanalyzer was used to assess RNA quality.

The clonotype was recovered from a human patient with infectious villitis; the placental T cells may come from both mother and fetus. The sample comprised placental tissue containing maternal and fetal cells. This receptor chain uses TRBV19 and TRBJ2-7, and TRBD1 aligns with 10 junction nucleotides. CDR3 region: CASSMDRGNEQYF. The DNA sequence is TGTGCCAGTAGTATGGACAGGGGGAACGAGCAGTACTTC.